The rows below give T cell receptor beta chains drawn from one sample of a study of CD8 T cells in ankylosing spondylitis. TCRdb used MiXCR to reprocess the 5' RACE reads, holding one entry per CDR3 protein. Of some 240,000 distinct CDR3 sequences detected, approximately 20% appear once; the ten largest clones hold around 30%. Sequencing used blood, either unsorted or a sorted T cell fraction (not recorded which). These receptors came from a male donor with ankylosing spondylitis or in good health (not recorded which). Each CDR3 is given with its conserved first and last residue. The D gene is left open where the match is weak. A clone size is listed for some rows: how often the clone was seen (once, few, many), or a class if it is expanded.

abundance,j_gene,d_gene,v_gene,CDR3aa
few,TRBJ2-1,-,TRBV11-2,CASSATNEQFF
-,TRBJ2-1,-,TRBV27,CASSPPGQHYNEQFF
few,TRBJ2-2,-,TRBV11-2,CASSLTADRTPGSCFF
few,TRBJ2-6,TRBD2,TRBV12-3/TRBV12-4,CASGFGLAVSGANVLTF
many,TRBJ2-1,TRBD2,TRBV4-1,CASSQRTGGNNEQFF
-,TRBJ2-7,TRBD2,TRBV20-1,CSARGVVSGSYEQYF
few,TRBJ2-7,-,TRBV10-3,CAISHDYEQYF
few,TRBJ2-7,-,TRBV29-1,CSVGGQHEYEQYF
-,TRBJ2-1,-,TRBV5-1,CASSTDDGPLNEQFF
few,TRBJ2-3,-,TRBV29-1,CSVEFRDRPSTDTQYF
few,TRBJ2-7,-,TRBV12-3/TRBV12-4,CASSSSDKSYEQYF
few,TRBJ1-1,-,TRBV29-1,CSVEGPENTEAFF
few,TRBJ2-3,TRBD2,TRBV29-1,CSVHRLAGGDRGSDTQYF
few,TRBJ2-1,TRBD1,TRBV4-3,CASSQFPGGYNEQFF
few,TRBJ2-2,-,TRBV12-3/TRBV12-4,CASSFTSAGELFF
-,TRBJ2-7,-,TRBV12-5,CASGHPEDSLSYEQYF